Below are 32 T cell receptor beta chains sequenced from a single sample in a study of identical twins. TCRdb redid the calling of the 5' RACE reads with MiXCR, one entry per CDR3 protein. The data contain about 700,000 distinct CDR3 sequences, 6% to 6.5% of them singletons. Sequenced material: naive T cells sorted from blood. These TCRs come from a young man in good health.

In nucleotides, the CDR3 is TGTGCCAGCAGCCAAGGGGGGAGTGAAAAACTGTTTTTT. This translates into CASSQGGSEKLFF. This rearrangement joins TRBV7-6 to TRBJ1-4, with D perhaps TRBD1 (6 bases). Germline CDR1 and CDR2: SGHVS and FNYEAQ. This CDR3 is 13 amino acids long. V was trimmed by 5 bases and J by 7 bases, leaving 11 bases between them.

This clonotype was recorded many times. The chain recombines TRBV12-3 or TRBV12-4 with TRBJ2-3; the D gene is possibly TRBD2 (6 bases). The length of the CDR3 is 15 residues. V was shortened by 6 bases and J by 2 bases, with 15 bases between the two germline ends. CDR3 loop: CASSRTGGPTDTQYF. The CDR3 DNA reads as TGTGCCAGCAGCCGTACCGGGGGTCCCACAGATACGCAGTATTTT.

As regards this clonotype: One end of the junction varies from germline; a read error may be responsible. The rearrangement joins TRBV4-1 to TRBJ1-1, with D hard to call. From germline, CDR1 is MGHRA and CDR2 YSYEKL. This CDR3 has 14 residues. CDR3 bases: TGCGCCAGTAGCCAAGATCGGTCAGGAGACGAAGCTTTCTTT. Translation gives CASSQDRSGDEAFF.

This clonotype has at least ten counts. The V and J genes are TRBV20-1 and TRBJ2-1; D is unresolved. The V gene's germline CDR1 is DFQATT and CDR2 SNEGSKA (reference sequence). The CDR3 consists of 12 residues. V was cut by 3 bases and J by 6 bases, with 9 bases left in between. CDR3 sequence reads: CSARSDSNEQFF. As DNA, the CDR3 is TGCAGTGCTAGGAGCGATAGCAATGAGCAGTTCTTC.

This clonotype was detected a few times. The CDR3 sequence: CASSSDNPSGMTGELFF. In nucleotides, the CDR3 is TGCGCCAGCAGCTCCGACAACCCTAGCGGGATGACCGGGGAGCTGTTTTTT. The chain has TRBV5-1 and TRBJ2-2; 9 nucleotides match TRBD2. The V gene's germline CDR1 is SGHRS and CDR2 YFSETQ. The CDR3 is 17 amino acids. The trim removed 3 bases at V and 5 bases at J, leaving 11 bases unmatched.

This clonotype was detected many times. V and J are TRBV4-3 and TRBJ2-1; 9 bases map to TRBD1. V shed 5 bases and J 4 bases; nucleotides not matched to a gene: 6. Germline CDR1 LGHNA, CDR2 YSLEER. The CDR3 extends over 15 amino acids. The CDR3: CASSEGQGLYNEQFF. CDR3 in DNA: TGCGCCAGCAGCGAGGGACAGGGACTTTACAATGAGCAGTTCTTC.

This clonotype was seen a few times. The chain uses TRBV11-2 and TRBJ2-5; D ambiguous. CDR1 and CDR2 (germline): SGHAT, FQNNGV. Between the trimmed V and J ends, which lost 2 bases and 1 base, there was a span of 11 bases. The CDR3 length is 15 residues. Here the CDR3 reads CASSLPNQIQETQYF. CDR3 nucleotide sequence: TGTGCCAGCAGCTTACCTAATCAAATCCAAGAGACCCAGTACTTC.

The sample holds a few counts of this clonotype. V is TRBV7-2 and J is TRBJ2-7; 7 bases match TRBD1. The CDR3 runs 14 residues. V was pared by 5 bases and J by 2 bases, with 6 bases of the junction left unmatched. In germline, CDR1 is SGHTA, CDR2 FQGNSA. The CDR3 nucleotides read TGTGCCAGCAGCCACGGGACAGCCACCTACGAGCAGTACTTC. Protein product: CASSHGTATYEQYF.

This clonotype turned up a few times. The gene calls are TRBV28 and TRBJ2-2, with TRBD2 matching 7 bases. The CDR3 has 18 amino acids. Germline CDR1 MDHEN, CDR2 SYDVKM. V dropped 5 bases and J dropped 1; count of bases not matched to a gene: 13. CDR3 region: CASSNPPGERGNTGELFF. The DNA of the CDR3 is TGTGCCAGCAGTAACCCCCCCGGGGAGCGGGGGAACACCGGGGAGCTGTTTTTT.

The table lists this clonotype with many counts. The chain links TRBV6-6 to TRBJ2-1, with D unclear. The V end was cut by 5 bases, the J end by 3 bases, with 8 bases between. The CDR3 extends over 13 amino acids. Looked up from germline, CDR1 is MNHNY and CDR2 is SVGAGI (reference sequence). The CDR3 DNA reads TGTGCCAGCAGTCGGACGGACTACAATGAGCAGTTCTTC. This codes for CASSRTDYNEQFF.

The sample holds a few counts of this clonotype. The chain is built from TRBV6-2 or TRBV6-3 and TRBJ2-3; a possible D gene is TRBD2 (5 bases). From germline, CDR1 is MNHEY and CDR2 SVGEGT. The CDR3 contains 15 residues. V lost 7 bases to trimming and J lost 1 base, with 15 bases between them. CDR3 sequence reads: CASTGERYRTDTQYF. The CDR3, as DNA: TGTGCCAGCACCGGAGAGCGGTACCGCACAGATACGCAGTATTTT.

The sample holds many counts of this clonotype. Relative to the germline gene, one junction end is altered; a read error may explain this. This sequence joins TRBV4-1 and TRBJ2-3; D ambiguous. Germline V CDR1 and CDR2: MGHRA, YSYEKL. This CDR3 region has 14 residues. The DNA of the CDR3 is TGCGCCAGCAGTCAAGCTCCTAGCACAGATACGCAGTATTTT. Encoded protein: CASSQAPSTDTQYF.

The table lists this clonotype with a few counts. The chain joins TRBV29-1 to TRBJ2-7, with D maybe TRBD2 (7 bases). The ends were cut back, 5 bases at V and 5 bases at J, with 13 bases in the middle. The CDR3 has 12 amino acids. Germline V gives CDR1 SQVTM, CDR2 ANQGSEA. Here the CDR3 DNA reads TGCAGCGTTTTCGAGGGGGGGGACGAGCAGTACTTC. Amino acid sequence: CSVFEGGDEQYF.

Only a few counts were recorded for this clonotype. V is TRBV2 and J is TRBJ1-5, with D maybe TRBD1 (5 bases). V was pared by 3 bases and J by 5 bases, with 14 bases between. The CDR3 length is 15 residues. CDR1 is SNHLY, CDR2 FYNNEI, per germline. For the CDR3, the DNA is TGTGCCAGCAGTGATAGCCAGGGCATCGATCAGCCCCAGCATTTT. It translates to CASSDSQGIDQPQHF.

This clonotype occurred many times. This chain uses TRBV28 with TRBJ2-7; TRBD2 matches at 14 bases. Per germline, CDR1 MDHEN and CDR2 SYDVKM. CDR3 length: 20 amino acids. V was pared by 3 bases and J by 3 bases, with 16 bases of the junction left unmatched. In DNA, the CDR3 is TGTGCCAGCAGTTTTGGGACTAGCGGGAGATCCCCCACTATCCACTACGAGCAGTACTTC. Translated, it gives CASSFGTSGRSPTIHYEQYF.

This clonotype was recorded a few times. The chain is built from TRBV5-1 and TRBJ2-2; a possible D gene is TRBD1 (6 bases). V was shortened by 7 bases and J by 1 base, with 11 bases between the two germline ends. Germline lookup yields CDR1 SGHRS and CDR2 YFSETQ. The CDR3 contains 14 residues. CDR3 DNA sequence: TGCGCCAGCGAACCGACAGGGAACACCGGGGAGCTGTTTTTT. Its protein is CASEPTGNTGELFF.

This clonotype was seen at least ten times. The chain is built from TRBV5-1 and TRBJ2-3, with 8 bases fitting TRBD2. V lost 4 bases and J lost 1; bases outside the gene matches: 5. The CDR3 has 15 residues. Germline V lookup: CDR1 SGHRS, CDR2 YFSETQ. The CDR3 DNA is TGCGCCAGCAGCGAACCTAGCGGGCGCACAGATACGCAGTATTTT. This encodes CASSEPSGRTDTQYF.

This clonotype was picked up a small number of times. The chain uses TRBV29-1 and TRBJ2-2, with D perhaps matching TRBD1 (6 bases). Germline V gives CDR1 SQVTM, CDR2 ANQGSEA. V was cut by 3 bases and J by 7 bases, with 15 bases left in between. CDR3 length: 14 amino acids. The CDR3 region has the DNA TGCAGCGTTGATTCCAGGGGTGTCGGCGGGGAGCTGTTTTTT. Translation: CSVDSRGVGGELFF.

This clonotype was found a few times. This sequence joins TRBV11-2 and TRBJ2-2, with 9 positions matching TRBD2. With 2 bases clipped from V and 7 bases from J, the junction kept 8 bases outside the gene matches. The length of the CDR3 is 16 residues. Per germline, CDR1 SGHAT and CDR2 FQNNGV. The CDR3 DNA follows: TGTGCCAGCAGCTTACCGCGGGGACTAGCTGTCGGGGAGCTGTTTTTT. Its protein product is CASSLPRGLAVGELFF.

There are many counts of this clonotype. The chain carries TRBV10-3 and TRBJ2-1, with 9 bases lining up with TRBD1. CDR3 length: 18 amino acids. With V trimmed by 0 bases and J by 2 bases, 8 bases remained unmatched. Germline CDR1 reads ENHRY; CDR2 reads SYGVKD. The CDR3 protein is CAISESGQGLRPYNEQFF. The CDR3 DNA reads TGTGCCATCAGTGAGTCGGGACAGGGACTTAGGCCCTACAATGAGCAGTTCTTC.

This clonotype was counted between two and nine times. The V gene is TRBV11-3, the J gene TRBJ2-3, with TRBD2 matching 9 bases. The germline V gene encodes CDR1 SGHNT and CDR2 YENEEA. Losses at the gene ends were 2 bases for V and 2 bases for J; bases not matched to a gene: 5. The CDR3 extends over 16 amino acids. CDR3 sequence: CASSLYAGGPTDTQYF. The CDR3 DNA follows: TGTGCCAGCAGCTTATACGCGGGAGGGCCCACAGATACGCAGTATTTT.

This clonotype was detected a few times. The chain recombines TRBV20-1 with TRBJ1-1; D is uncertain. The CDR3 is 14 residues long. The V end lost 6 bases, the J end lost 0 bases, and 14 bases lay between the germline ends. The V gene's germline CDR1 is DFQATT and CDR2 SNEGSKA (reference sequence). As DNA, the CDR3 is TGCAGTGCCGCTCTGGGTATCATGAACACTGAAGCTTTCTTT. Translating gives CSAALGIMNTEAFF.

This clonotype has a handful of counts. The rearrangement joins TRBV9 to TRBJ2-3, with D hard to call. This CDR3 contains 13 residues. The V gene lost 0 bases and the J gene lost 6 bases, with 8 bases spanning the gap. Germline V gene lookup returns CDR1 SGDLS and CDR2 YYNGEE. CDR3 region: CASSVGDLDTQYF. CDR3 DNA: TGTGCCAGCAGCGTAGGGGATCTGGATACGCAGTATTTT. The whole variable domain, filled in from reference TRBV9 and TRBJ2-3, reads DSGVTQTPKHLITATGQRVTLRCSPRSGDLSVYWYQQSLDQGLQFLIQYYNGEERAKGNILERFSAQQFPDLHSELNLSSLELGDSALYFCASSVGDLDTQYFGPGTRLTVL.

The V gene is TRBV5-1, the J gene TRBJ1-5; 9 positions match TRBD1. Trimming removed 3 bases from V and 7 bases from J; junction bases left unmatched: 8. The length of the CDR3 is 15 residues. The germline gives CDR1 SGHRS, CDR2 YFSETQ. The CDR3 DNA reads as TGCGCCAGCAGCTCACAGGGGGCGCCTGGGCAGCCCCAGCATTTT. Amino acid sequence: CASSSQGAPGQPQHF.

Only a few counts were recorded for this clonotype. This chain connects TRBV12-3 or TRBV12-4 to TRBJ2-3; TRBD2 agrees at 9 bases. CDR3 size: 18 residues. V was clipped by 8 bases and J by 2 bases; unmatched bases: 17. CDR3 sequence (DNA): TGTGCCAGCGGATTTCAGAGTAGCGGGAGCCGCACCACAGATACGCAGTATTTT. Translation: CASGFQSSGSRTTDTQYF.

Ten or more counts support this clonotype. V and J are TRBV12-3 or TRBV12-4 and TRBJ2-1; 7 bases agree with TRBD1. CDR3 size: 15 residues. The V gene end was trimmed by 7 bases and the J gene end by 5 bases; junction bases not matched to a gene: 11. CDR3 nucleotide sequence: TGTGCCAGCACCCCACCAGGGGGAGCACACAATGAGCAGTTCTTC. Its translation is CASTPPGGAHNEQFF.

The table lists this clonotype with many counts. The J gene is TRBJ2-1, the V gene TRBV29-1; TRBD2 agrees at 12 bases. The germline V gene encodes CDR1 SQVTM and CDR2 ANQGSEA. The CDR3 is made up of 14 amino acids. Trimming took 8 bases from V and 4 from J; bases not matched to a gene: 6. CDR3 region: CSIWTSGEYNEQFF. The DNA of the CDR3 is TGCAGCATATGGACTAGCGGGGAATACAATGAGCAGTTCTTC.

This clonotype was observed many times. This chain connects TRBV5-1 to TRBJ1-4; maybe TRBD1 (6 bases). This CDR3 spans 14 amino acids. CDR1 SGHRS and CDR2 YFSETQ come from the germline V gene. The germline V and J ends were trimmed by 4 bases and 8 bases, with 15 bases remaining between them. DNA for the CDR3: TGCGCCAGCAGCCCTGGGGGCGGTCGGGAAAAACTGTTTTTT. This codes for CASSPGGGREKLFF.

This clonotype has at least ten counts. The chain carries TRBV12-3 or TRBV12-4 and TRBJ2-3; D not resolved. The ends were cut back, 1 base at V and 5 bases at J, with 7 bases in the middle. The CDR3 length is 13 residues. CDR3 loop: CASSLGNRDTQYF. The DNA of the CDR3 is TGTGCCAGCAGTTTAGGGAACAGAGATACGCAGTATTTT.

The chain combines TRBV5-1 with TRBJ2-1, with 10 nucleotides matching TRBD2. Germline-derived CDR1 and CDR2 are SGHRS and YFSETQ. The trim removed 2 bases at V and 13 bases at J, leaving 12 bases unmatched. The CDR3 sequence is 15 residues long. The CDR3 DNA sequence: TGCGCCAGCAGCTTTTGGGGGGCTAGCGGGGGCAGTCAGTTCTTC. This sequence encodes CASSFWGASGGSQFF.

The chain couples TRBV6-1 to TRBJ2-1; TRBD1 matches 8 bases. The length of the CDR3 is 15 residues. Trimming at V came to 2 bases and at J to 8 bases, leaving 8 bases not matched to a gene. CDR1 and CDR2 from the germline V gene are MNHNS and SASEGT. The CDR3 here is CASSERPGGGYEQFF. In nucleotides, the CDR3 is TGTGCCAGCAGTGAAAGGCCAGGGGGCGGGTATGAGCAGTTCTTC.

This clonotype was seen ten or more times. The chain employs TRBV28 and TRBJ2-1, with D perhaps being TRBD1 or TRBD2 (6 bases each). V lost 4 bases and J lost 9, with 19 bases in between. Germline loops: CDR1 MDHEN, CDR2 SYDVKM. The length of the CDR3 is 15 residues. The CDR3, as DNA: TGTGCCAGCAGTTCCGTGGCAGGGGAGGTTGGTGAGCAGTTCTTC. Encoded protein: CASSSVAGEVGEQFF.